This T cell receptor beta chain is drawn from a study of blood T cell repertoires in COVID-19. Profiling relied on immunoSEQ multiplex PCR, and the TCRdb table lists in-frame clones only, not all of them. Of 200,000 or so clones detected, about 88% appear once; the ten largest clones hold roughly a sixth. V was pared by 4 bases and J by 3 bases, with 6 bases of the junction left unmatched. The CDR3 is 14 residues long. Germline values: CDR1 SGHTA, CDR2 FQGNSA. The sequenced sample consisted of peripheral blood. The TCR originated in a man over 45 with COVID-19, enrolled during active disease. This chain joins TRBV7-2 and TRBJ2-7; 7 bases are shared with TRBD2. In nucleotides, the CDR3 is TGTGCCAGCAGCTCCGGACTAGGCCGCTACGAGCAGTACTTC. This gives the protein CASSSGLGRYEQYF.